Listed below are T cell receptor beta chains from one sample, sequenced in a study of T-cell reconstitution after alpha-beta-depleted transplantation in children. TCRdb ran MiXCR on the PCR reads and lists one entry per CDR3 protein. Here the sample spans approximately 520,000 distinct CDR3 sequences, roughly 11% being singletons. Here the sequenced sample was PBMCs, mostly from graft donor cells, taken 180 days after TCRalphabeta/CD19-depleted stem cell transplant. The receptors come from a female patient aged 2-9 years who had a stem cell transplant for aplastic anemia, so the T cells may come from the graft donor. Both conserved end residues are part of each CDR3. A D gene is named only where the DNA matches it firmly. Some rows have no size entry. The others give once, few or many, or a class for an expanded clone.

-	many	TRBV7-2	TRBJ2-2	CASSLGDRGRYAGELFF	TGTGCCAGCAGCTTAGGTGATCGGGGGCGCTACGCCGGGGAGCTGTTTTTT
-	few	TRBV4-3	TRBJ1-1	CASSPSRGTHLTEAFF	TGCGCCAGCAGCCCCTCGAGGGGGACCCACCTCACTGAAGCTTTCTTT
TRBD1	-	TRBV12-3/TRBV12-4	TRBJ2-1	CASSLGDSGVDEQFF	TGTGCCAGCAGTTTGGGGGACAGTGGGGTTGATGAGCAGTTCTTC
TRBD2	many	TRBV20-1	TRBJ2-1	CSASGRATYNEQFF	TGCAGTGCTAGCGGGAGGGCAACCTACAATGAGCAGTTCTTC
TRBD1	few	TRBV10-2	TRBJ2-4	CASRTTGGVYIQYF	TGCGCCAGCAGGACGACAGGGGGCGTATACATTCAGTACTTC
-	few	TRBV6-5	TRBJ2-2	CASSYSGSYANTGELFF	TGTGCCAGCAGTTACTCGGGCTCGTACGCGAACACCGGGGAGCTGTTTTTT
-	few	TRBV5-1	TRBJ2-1	CASSLRLDYNEQFF	TGCGCCAGCAGCTTAAGGCTAGACTACAATGAGCAGTTCTTC
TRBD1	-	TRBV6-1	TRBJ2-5	CASSTTGLGETQYF	TGTGCCAGCAGTACGACAGGGTTGGGAGAGACCCAGTACTTC
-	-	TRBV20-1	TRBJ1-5	CSASMGSSNQPQHF	TGCAGTGCTAGTATGGGTTCTAGCAATCAGCCCCAGCATTTT
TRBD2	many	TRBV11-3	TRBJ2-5	CASSRGSGSLQETQYF	TGTGCCAGCAGCAGAGGGAGCGGGAGTCTGCAAGAGACCCAGTACTTC
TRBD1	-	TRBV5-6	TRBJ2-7	CARGPGQWTGEGYEQYF	TGTGCCAGGGGCCCCGGCCAATGGACAGGCGAAGGCTACGAGCAGTACTTC
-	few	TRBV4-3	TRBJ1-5	CASSQETPGRNQPQHF	TGCGCCAGCAGCCAAGAAACTCCAGGGCGAAATCAGCCCCAGCATTTT
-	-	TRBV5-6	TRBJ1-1	CASSLITGIGAFF	TGTGCCAGCAGCTTGATCACGGGGATCGGAGCTTTCTTT
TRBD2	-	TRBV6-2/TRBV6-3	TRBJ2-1	CASSYWERPPAGVLGKEQFF	TGTGCCAGCAGTTACTGGGAACGGCCCCCAGCGGGAGTATTGGGAAAGGAGCAGTTCTTC
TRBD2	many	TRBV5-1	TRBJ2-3	CASGISGESTDTQYF	TGCGCCAGCGGCATAAGCGGGGAGAGCACAGATACGCAGTATTTT
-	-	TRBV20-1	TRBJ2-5	CSAGPSETQYF	TGCAGCGCGGGTCCGTCAGAGACCCAGTACTTC
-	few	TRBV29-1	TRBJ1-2	CSVLRDFYGYTF	TGCAGCGTTCTGAGGGACTTCTATGGCTACACCTTC
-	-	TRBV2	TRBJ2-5	CASSGGGGWRRETQYF	TGTGCCAGCAGTGGAGGGGGGGGCTGGAGGCGAGAGACCCAGTACTTC
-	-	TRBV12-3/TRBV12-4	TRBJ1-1	CASSELGQNTEAFF	TGTGCCAGCAGCGAGCTCGGGCAGAACACTGAAGCTTTCTTT
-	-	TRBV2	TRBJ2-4	CASKPSTDLAKNIQYF	TGTGCCAGCAAGCCGTCGACGGATCTAGCCAAAAACATTCAGTACTTC
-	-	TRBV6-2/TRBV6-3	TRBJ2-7	CASSYSFEGATAGHRYEQYF	TGTGCCAGCAGTTACTCTTTTGAAGGGGCAACGGCGGGACACCGCTACGAGCAGTACTTC
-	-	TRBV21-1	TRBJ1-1	CASSKGQSLNTEAFF	TGTGCCAGCAGCAAAGGACAGTCTTTGAACACTGAAGCTTTCTTT
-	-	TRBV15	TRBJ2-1	CATVGGHNEQFF	TGTGCCACCGTCGGGGGCCACAATGAGCAGTTCTTC
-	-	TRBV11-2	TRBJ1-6	CASSYGPGGNSPLHF	TGTGCCAGCAGCTATGGACCTGGGGGTAATTCACCCCTCCACTTT
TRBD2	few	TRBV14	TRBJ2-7	CASSHWASGYEQYF	TGTGCCAGCAGCCATTGGGCTAGCGGTTACGAGCAGTACTTC
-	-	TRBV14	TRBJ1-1	CASTPGGAATEAFF	TGTGCCAGCACCCCTGGGGGGGCAGCCACTGAAGCTTTCTTT
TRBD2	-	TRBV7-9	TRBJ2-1	CASSLIGSSGSAYEQFF	TGTGCCAGCAGCTTAATCGGCTCTAGCGGGAGTGCCTATGAGCAGTTCTTC
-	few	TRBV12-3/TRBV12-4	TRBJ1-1	CASSPDWNTEAFF	TGTGCCAGCAGTCCGGACTGGAACACTGAAGCTTTCTTT
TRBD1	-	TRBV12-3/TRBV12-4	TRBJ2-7	CASSYRGNAYEQYF	TGTGCCAGCAGCTACAGGGGGAATGCCTACGAGCAGTACTTC
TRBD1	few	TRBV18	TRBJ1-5	CASSPGTGWTQPQHF	TGTGCCAGCTCACCCGGGACAGGTTGGACTCAGCCCCAGCATTTT
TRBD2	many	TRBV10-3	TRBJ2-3	CAISIAGADTQYF	TGTGCCATCAGTATAGCGGGAGCAGATACGCAGTATTTT
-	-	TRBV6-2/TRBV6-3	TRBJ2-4	CASSYDQNIQYF	TGTGCCAGCAGTTATGACCAAAACATTCAGTACTTC
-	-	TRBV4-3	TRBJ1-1	CASRLGMNTEAFF	TGCGCCAGCCGATTGGGTATGAACACTGAAGCTTTCTTT
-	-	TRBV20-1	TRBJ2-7	CSALKGTPGYEQYF	TGCAGTGCTCTAAAGGGGACACCCGGCTACGAGCAGTACTTC
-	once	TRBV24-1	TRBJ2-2	CAASYLPAGAGELFF	TGTGCCGCCAGTTATTTGCCGGCCGGGGCCGGGGAGCTGTTTTTT
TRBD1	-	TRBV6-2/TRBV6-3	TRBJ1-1	CASSSGQVLLEYTEAFF	TGTGCCAGCAGTTCCGGACAGGTTTTATTGGAATACACTGAAGCTTTCTTT
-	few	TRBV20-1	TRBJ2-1	CSAHGGNEQFF	TGCAGTGCGCACGGAGGGAATGAGCAGTTCTTC
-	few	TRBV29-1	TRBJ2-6	CSVNGGSGPGANVLTF	TGCAGCGTGAACGGGGGCTCGGGGCCTGGGGCCAACGTCCTGACTTTC
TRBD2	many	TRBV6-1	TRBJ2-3	CASSASSGIRDTQYF	TGTGCCAGCAGTGCGTCTAGCGGGATTCGAGATACGCAGTATTTT
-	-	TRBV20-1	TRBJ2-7	CSAQTDRVYEQYF	TGCAGTGCTCAGACGGACAGAGTCTACGAGCAGTACTTC
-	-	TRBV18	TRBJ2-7	CASSPEKTRFPYEQYF	TGTGCCAGCTCACCAGAGAAGACGCGGTTCCCCTACGAGCAGTACTTC
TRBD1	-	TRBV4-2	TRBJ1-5	CASSHVDRGDQPQHF	TGTGCCAGCAGCCATGTTGACAGGGGTGATCAGCCCCAGCATTTT
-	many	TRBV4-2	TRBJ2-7	CASSQERIYEQYF	TGTGCCAGCAGCCAAGAACGGATCTACGAGCAGTACTTC
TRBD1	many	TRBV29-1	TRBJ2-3	CSVDKDRRDTQYF	TGCAGCGTTGATAAGGACAGGAGGGATACGCAGTATTTT
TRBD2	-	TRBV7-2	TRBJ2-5	CASSLGAPAGGLETQYF	TGTGCCAGCAGCTTAGGGGCCCCAGCGGGAGGGTTGGAGACCCAGTACTTC
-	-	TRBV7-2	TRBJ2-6	CASSLPLGPGEGSGANVLTF	TGTGCCAGCAGCTTACCGCTGGGGCCAGGGGAGGGATCTGGGGCCAACGTCCTGACTTTC
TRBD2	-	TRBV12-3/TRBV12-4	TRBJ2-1	CASSSGGGSTIYNEQFF	TGTGCCAGCAGTTCCGGGGGGGGAAGCACAATCTACAATGAGCAGTTCTTC